The T cell receptor beta chain described here comes from a study of shared clonotypes between healthy human individuals. Sequencing used immunoSEQ multiplex PCR; TCRdb keeps in-frame clones, though not all of them. The sample includes some 2 million clones, 90% to 95% seen only once; the top ten take 0.1% to 0.15%. The ends were cut back, 3 bases at V and 0 bases at J, with 15 bases in the middle. The CDR3 length is 17 residues. From germline, CDR1 is SGHAT and CDR2 FQNNGV. The sample taken for sequencing was naive CD4+ T cells sorted from blood. As for subset: CD45RA+ positively selected. This chain uses TRBV11-2 with TRBJ1-3; D uncertain. This TCR was sampled from a man aged 18 to 35 in good health. For the CDR3, the DNA is TGTGCCAGCAGCTTCCGTTCTCTCTCTCTCTCTGGAAACACCATATATTTT. Translating it yields CASSFRSLSLSGNTIYF. The full variable domain, completed using reference TRBV11-2 and TRBJ1-3, is EAGVAQSPRYKIIEKRQSVAFWCNPISGHATLYWYQQILGQGPKLLIQFQNNGVVDDSQLPKDRFSAERLKGVDSTLKIQPAKLEDSAVYLCASSFRSLSLSGNTIYFGEGSWLTVV.